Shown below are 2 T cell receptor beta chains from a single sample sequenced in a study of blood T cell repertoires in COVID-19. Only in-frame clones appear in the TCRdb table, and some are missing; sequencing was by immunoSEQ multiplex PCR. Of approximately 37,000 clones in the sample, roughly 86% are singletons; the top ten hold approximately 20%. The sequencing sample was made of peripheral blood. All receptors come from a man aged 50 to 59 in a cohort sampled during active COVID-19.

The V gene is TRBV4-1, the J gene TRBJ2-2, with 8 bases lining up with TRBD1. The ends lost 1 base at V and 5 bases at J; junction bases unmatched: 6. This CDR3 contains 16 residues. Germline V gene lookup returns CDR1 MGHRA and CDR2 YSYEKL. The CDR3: CASSQGGNRGTGELFF. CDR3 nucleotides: TGCGCCAGCAGCCAAGGGGGGAACAGGGGGACCGGGGAGCTGTTTTTT.

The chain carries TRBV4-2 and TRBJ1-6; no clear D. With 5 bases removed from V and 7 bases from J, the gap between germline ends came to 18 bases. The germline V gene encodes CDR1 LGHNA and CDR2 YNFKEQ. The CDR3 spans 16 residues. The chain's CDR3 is CASSSDWLGRNSPLHF. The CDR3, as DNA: TGTGCCAGCAGCTCCGACTGGCTGGGGAGGAATTCACCCCTCCACTTT.